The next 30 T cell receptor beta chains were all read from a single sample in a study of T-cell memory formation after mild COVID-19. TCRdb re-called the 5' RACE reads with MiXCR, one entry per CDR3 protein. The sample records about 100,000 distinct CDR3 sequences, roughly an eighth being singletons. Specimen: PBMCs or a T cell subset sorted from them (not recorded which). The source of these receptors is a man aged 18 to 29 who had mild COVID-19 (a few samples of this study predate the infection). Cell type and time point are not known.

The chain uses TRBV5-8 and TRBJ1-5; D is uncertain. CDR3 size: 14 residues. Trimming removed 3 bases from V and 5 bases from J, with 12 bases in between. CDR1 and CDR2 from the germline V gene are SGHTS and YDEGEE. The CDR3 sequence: CASSSVLYDQPQHF. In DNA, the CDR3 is TGTGCCAGCAGCTCGGTCCTATATGATCAGCCCCAGCATTTT.

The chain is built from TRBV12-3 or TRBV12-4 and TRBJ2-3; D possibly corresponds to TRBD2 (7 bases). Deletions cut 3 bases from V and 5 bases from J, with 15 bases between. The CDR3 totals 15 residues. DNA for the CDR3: TGTGCCAGCAGTTTCGGAGGGGGGGCGGTAGATACGCAGTATTTT. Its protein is CASSFGGGAVDTQYF.

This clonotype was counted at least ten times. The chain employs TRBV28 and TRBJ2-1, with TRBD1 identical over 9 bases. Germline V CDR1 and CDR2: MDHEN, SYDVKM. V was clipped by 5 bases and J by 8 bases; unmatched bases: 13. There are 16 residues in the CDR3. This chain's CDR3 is CASSTGQGSKRDEQFF. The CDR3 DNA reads TGTGCCAGCAGTACCGGACAGGGGTCTAAGCGCGATGAGCAGTTCTTC.

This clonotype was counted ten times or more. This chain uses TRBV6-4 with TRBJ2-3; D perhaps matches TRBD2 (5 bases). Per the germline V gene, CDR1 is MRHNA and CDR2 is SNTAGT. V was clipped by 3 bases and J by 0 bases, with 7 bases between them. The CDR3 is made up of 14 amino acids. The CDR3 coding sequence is TGTGCCAGCAGTGAAAGAGGGAGCACAGATACGCAGTATTTT. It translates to CASSERGSTDTQYF.

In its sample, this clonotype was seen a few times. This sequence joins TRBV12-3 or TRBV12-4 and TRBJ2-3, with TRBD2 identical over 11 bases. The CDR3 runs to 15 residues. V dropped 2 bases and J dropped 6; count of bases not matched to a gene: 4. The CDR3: CASSLLAGGRDTQYF. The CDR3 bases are TGTGCCAGCAGTTTACTAGCGGGGGGCAGGGATACGCAGTATTTT.

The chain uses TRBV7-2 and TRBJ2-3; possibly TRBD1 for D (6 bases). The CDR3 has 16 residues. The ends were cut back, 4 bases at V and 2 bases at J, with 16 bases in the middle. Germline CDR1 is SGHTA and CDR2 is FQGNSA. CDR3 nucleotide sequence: TGTGCCAGCAGCTCAGGGGCTTGGGAGTACACAGATACGCAGTATTTT. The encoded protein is CASSSGAWEYTDTQYF.

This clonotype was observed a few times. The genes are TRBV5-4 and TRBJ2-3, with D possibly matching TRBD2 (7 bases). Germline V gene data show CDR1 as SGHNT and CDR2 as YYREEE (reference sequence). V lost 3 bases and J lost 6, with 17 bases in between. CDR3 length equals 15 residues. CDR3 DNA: TGTGCCAGCAGCTATGGAGTGGCGGGGGCCGATACGCAGTATTTT. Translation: CASSYGVAGADTQYF.

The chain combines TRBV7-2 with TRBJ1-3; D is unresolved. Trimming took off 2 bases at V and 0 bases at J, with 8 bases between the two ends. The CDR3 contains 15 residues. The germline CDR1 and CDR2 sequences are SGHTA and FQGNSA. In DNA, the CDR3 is TGTGCCAGCAGCTTACTGAGAAGCTCTGGAAACACCATATATTTT. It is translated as CASSLLRSSGNTIYF.

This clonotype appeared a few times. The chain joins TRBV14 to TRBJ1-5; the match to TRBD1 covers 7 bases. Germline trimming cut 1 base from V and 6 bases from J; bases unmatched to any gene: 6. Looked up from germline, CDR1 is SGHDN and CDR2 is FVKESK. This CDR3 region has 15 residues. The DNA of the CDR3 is TGTGCCAGCAGCCAAGCAGGGCAGGGGGTTCAGCCCCAGCATTTT. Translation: CASSQAGQGVQPQHF.

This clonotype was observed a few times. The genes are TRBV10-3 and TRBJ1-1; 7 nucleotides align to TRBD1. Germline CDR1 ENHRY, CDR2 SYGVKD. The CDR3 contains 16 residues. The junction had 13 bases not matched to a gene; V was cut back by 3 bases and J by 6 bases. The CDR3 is CAISDSGGGGESEAFF. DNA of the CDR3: TGTGCCATCAGTGATTCCGGGGGAGGGGGCGAGTCTGAAGCTTTCTTT.

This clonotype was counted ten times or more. The CDR3 DNA reads as TGCGCCAGCAGCCCATTCCAGGGGGCTCCCCCCTACGAGCAGTACGTC. Its translation: CASSPFQGAPPYEQYV. The V gene is TRBV4-3, the J gene TRBJ2-7; 8 bases align to TRBD1. The CDR3 length is 16 residues. In germline, CDR1 is LGHNA, CDR2 YSLEER. V trimming: 4 bases; J trimming: 2 bases; junction bases outside the gene matches: 10.

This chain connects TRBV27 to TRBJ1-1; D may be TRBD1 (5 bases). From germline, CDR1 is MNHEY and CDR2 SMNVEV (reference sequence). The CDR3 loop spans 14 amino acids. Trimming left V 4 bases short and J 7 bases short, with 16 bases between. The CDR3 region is CASSSPPFQGEAFF. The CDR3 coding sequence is TGTGCCAGCAGTTCGCCACCTTTCCAGGGTGAAGCTTTCTTT.

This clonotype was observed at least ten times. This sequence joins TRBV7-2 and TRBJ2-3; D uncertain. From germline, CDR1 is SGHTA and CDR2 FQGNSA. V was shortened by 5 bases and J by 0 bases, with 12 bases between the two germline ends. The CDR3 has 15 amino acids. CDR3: CASSPGAGSTDTQYF. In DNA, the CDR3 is TGTGCCAGCAGCCCTGGTGCCGGGAGCACAGATACGCAGTATTTT.

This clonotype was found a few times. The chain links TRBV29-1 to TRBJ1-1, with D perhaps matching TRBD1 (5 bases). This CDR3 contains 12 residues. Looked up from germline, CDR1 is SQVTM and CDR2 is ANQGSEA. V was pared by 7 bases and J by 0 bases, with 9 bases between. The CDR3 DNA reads TGCAGCGCGACAGCGATGAACACTGAAGCTTTCTTT. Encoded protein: CSATAMNTEAFF. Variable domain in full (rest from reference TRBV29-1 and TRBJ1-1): SAVISQKPSRDICQRGTSLTIQCQVDSQVTMMFWYRQQPGQSLTLIATANQGSEATYESGFVIDKFPISRPNLTFSTLTVSNMSPEDSSIYLCSATAMNTEAFFGQGTRLTVV.

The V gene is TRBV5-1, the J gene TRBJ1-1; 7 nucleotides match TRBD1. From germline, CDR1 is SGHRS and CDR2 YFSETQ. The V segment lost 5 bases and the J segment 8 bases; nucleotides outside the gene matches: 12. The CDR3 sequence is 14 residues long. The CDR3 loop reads CASSRAGTEIEAFF. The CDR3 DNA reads TGCGCCAGCAGTCGTGCCGGGACAGAGATAGAAGCTTTCTTT.

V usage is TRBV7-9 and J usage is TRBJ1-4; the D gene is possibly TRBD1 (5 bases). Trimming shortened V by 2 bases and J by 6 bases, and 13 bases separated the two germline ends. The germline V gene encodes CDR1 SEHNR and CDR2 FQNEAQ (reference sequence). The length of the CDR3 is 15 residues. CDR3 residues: CASSLLQGVDEKLFF. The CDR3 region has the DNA TGTGCCAGCAGCTTATTGCAGGGTGTGGATGAAAAACTGTTTTTT. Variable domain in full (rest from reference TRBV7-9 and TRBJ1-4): DTGVSQNPRHKITKRGQNVTFRCDPISEHNRLYWYRQTLGQGPEFLTYFQNEAQLEKSRLLSDRFSAERPKGSFSTLEIQRTEQGDSAMYLCASSLLQGVDEKLFFGSGTQLSVL.

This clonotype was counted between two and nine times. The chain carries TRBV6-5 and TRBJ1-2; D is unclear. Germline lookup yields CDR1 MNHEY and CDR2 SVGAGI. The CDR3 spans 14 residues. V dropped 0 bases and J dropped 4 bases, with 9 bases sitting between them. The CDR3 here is CASSYSGASYGYTF. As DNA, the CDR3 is TGTGCCAGCAGTTACTCGGGAGCCAGCTATGGCTACACCTTC.

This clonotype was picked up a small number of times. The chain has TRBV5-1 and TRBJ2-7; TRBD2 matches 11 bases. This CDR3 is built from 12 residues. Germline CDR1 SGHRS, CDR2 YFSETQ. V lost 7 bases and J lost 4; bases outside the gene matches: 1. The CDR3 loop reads CASGLAGYEQYF. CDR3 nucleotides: TGCGCCAGCGGACTAGCGGGTTACGAGCAGTACTTC.

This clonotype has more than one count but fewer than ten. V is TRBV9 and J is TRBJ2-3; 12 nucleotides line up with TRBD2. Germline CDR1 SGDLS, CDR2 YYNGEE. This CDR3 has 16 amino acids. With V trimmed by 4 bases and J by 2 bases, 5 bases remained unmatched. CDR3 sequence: CASSTSSGGVTDTQYF. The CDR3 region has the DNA TGTGCCAGCAGCACCTCTAGCGGGGGGGTCACAGATACGCAGTATTTT.

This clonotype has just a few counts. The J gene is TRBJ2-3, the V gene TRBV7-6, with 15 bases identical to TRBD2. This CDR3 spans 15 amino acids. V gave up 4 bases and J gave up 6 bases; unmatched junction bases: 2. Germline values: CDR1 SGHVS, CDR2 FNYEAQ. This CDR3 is CASSSGTSGGDTQYF. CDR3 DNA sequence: TGTGCCAGCAGCTCTGGGACTAGCGGGGGGGATACGCAGTATTTT.

The CDR3 bases are TGTGCCAGCAGCGTGGGTCCCCACCCTCCGGGGGACAACTCTGGAAACACCATATATTTT. The encoded protein is CASSVGPHPPGDNSGNTIYF. This chain connects TRBV7-3 to TRBJ1-3, with D perhaps TRBD1 (6 bases). Trimming cost V 5 bases and J 0 bases, with 26 bases left between them. CDR1 is SGHTA, CDR2 FQGTGA, per germline. CDR3 length: 20 residues.

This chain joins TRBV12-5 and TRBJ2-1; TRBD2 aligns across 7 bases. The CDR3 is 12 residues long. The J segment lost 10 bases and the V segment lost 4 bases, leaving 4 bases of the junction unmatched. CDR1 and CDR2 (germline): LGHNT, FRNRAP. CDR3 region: CASGSSGREQFF. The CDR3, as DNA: TGTGCTAGTGGTTCTAGCGGTCGGGAGCAGTTCTTC.

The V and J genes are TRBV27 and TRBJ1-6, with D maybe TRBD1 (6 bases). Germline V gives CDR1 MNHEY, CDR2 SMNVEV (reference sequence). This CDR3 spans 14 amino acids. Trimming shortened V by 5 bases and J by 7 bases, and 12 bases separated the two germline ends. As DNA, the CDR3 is TGTGCCAGCAGTCCCGGACAGTCAAATTCACCCCTCCACTTT. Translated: CASSPGQSNSPLHF.

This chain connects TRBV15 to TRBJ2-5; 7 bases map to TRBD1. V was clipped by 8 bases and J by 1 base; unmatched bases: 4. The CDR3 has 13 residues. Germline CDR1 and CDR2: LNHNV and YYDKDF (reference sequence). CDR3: CATGRDSQETQYF. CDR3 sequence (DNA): TGTGCCACCGGTAGGGACAGCCAAGAGACCCAGTACTTC.

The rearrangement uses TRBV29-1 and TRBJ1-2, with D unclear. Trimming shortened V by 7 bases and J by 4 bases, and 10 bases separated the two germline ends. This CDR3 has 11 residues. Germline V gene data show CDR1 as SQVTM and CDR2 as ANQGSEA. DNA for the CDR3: TGCAGCGCCAACGATCGCTATGGCTACACCTTC. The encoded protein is CSANDRYGYTF.

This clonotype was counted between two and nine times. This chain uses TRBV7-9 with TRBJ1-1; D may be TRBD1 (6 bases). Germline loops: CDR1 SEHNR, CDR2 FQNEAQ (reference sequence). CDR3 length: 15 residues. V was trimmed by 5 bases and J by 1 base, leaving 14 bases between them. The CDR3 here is CASSTNRDRNTEAFF. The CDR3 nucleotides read TGTGCCAGCAGCACCAACAGGGATCGGAACACTGAAGCTTTCTTT.

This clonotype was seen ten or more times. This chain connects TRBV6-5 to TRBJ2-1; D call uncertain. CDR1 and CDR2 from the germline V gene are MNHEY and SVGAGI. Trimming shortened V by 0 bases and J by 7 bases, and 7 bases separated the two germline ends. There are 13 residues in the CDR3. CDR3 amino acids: CASSYSFGNEQFF. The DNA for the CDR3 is TGTGCCAGCAGTTACTCCTTCGGAAATGAGCAGTTCTTC.

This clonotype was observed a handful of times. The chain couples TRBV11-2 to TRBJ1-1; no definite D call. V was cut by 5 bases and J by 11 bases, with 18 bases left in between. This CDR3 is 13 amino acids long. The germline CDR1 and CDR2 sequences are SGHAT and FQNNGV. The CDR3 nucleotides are TGTGCCAGCAGCCCGCCCGGGCCTCCGGTCGCTTTCTTT. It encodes CASSPPGPPVAFF.

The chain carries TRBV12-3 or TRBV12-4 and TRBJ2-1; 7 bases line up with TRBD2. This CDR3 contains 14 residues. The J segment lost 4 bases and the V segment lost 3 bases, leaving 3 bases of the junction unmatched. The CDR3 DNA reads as TGTGCCAGCAGTTTTTCGCGGGGGTACAATGAGCAGTTCTTC. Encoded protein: CASSFSRGYNEQFF.

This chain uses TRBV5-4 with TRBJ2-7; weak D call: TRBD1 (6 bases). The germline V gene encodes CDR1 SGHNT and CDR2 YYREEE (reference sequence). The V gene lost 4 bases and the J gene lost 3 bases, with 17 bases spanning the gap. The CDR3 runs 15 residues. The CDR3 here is CASSRTTGPFYEQYV. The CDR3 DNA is TGTGCCAGCAGCCGAACTACAGGGCCGTTCTACGAGCAGTACGTC.